One and the same sample provided the 20 T cell receptor beta chains below, sequenced in a study of T cell responses to AZD1222 COVID-19 vaccine. Here immunoSEQ multiplex PCR was the method, and the copy in TCRdb shows in-frame clones only, minus some. This table holds approximately 160,000 clones, around 90% found once. The source material was peripheral blood, sampled 28 days after the second AZD1222 dose. The origin of the receptors is an adult who received the AZD1222 COVID-19 vaccine.

This chain joins TRBV5-1 and TRBJ1-1; possible D gene TRBD1, 6 bases. The germline CDR1 and CDR2 sequences are SGHRS and YFSETQ. This CDR3 region has 15 residues. V was cut by 4 bases and J by 6 bases, with 19 bases left in between. CDR3 residues: CASSRDGKGGSEAFF. For the CDR3, the DNA is TGCGCCAGCAGCCGCGATGGAAAGGGGGGCTCTGAAGCTTTCTTT.

The chain recombines TRBV5-6 with TRBJ2-1; tentative D call: TRBD1 (5 bases). V lost 0 bases and J lost 1, with 8 bases in between. Germline values: CDR1 SGHDT, CDR2 YYEEEE. The CDR3 loop spans 15 amino acids. CDR3 residues: CASSLVDRSYNEQFF. For the CDR3, the DNA is TGTGCCAGCAGCTTGGTTGACAGATCCTACAATGAGCAGTTCTTC. Based on the CDR3 plus reference TRBV5-6 and TRBJ2-1, the full variable domain is DAGVTQSPTHLIKTRGQQVTLRCSPKSGHDTVSWYQQALGQGPQFIFQYYEEEERQRGNFPDRFSGHQFPNYSSELNVNALLLGDSALYLCASSLVDRSYNEQFFGPGTRLTVL.

The chain links TRBV6-2 or TRBV6-3 to TRBJ2-2; 11 bases align to TRBD2. The CDR3 consists of 16 residues. The V segment lost 5 bases and the J segment 5 bases; nucleotides outside the gene matches: 7. Germline CDR1 reads MNHEY; CDR2 reads SVGEGT. CDR3: CASSGLAGGLTGELFF. CDR3 nucleotide sequence: TGTGCCAGCAGTGGGCTAGCGGGGGGCCTAACCGGGGAGCTGTTTTTT.

The V gene is TRBV12-3 or TRBV12-4, the J gene TRBJ2-7; D is unresolved. Trimming removed 5 bases at V and 6 bases at J, with 11 bases between. This CDR3 is built from 12 residues. CDR3 in amino acids: CASSRTVGEQYF. The CDR3 nucleotides read TGTGCCAGCAGTCGGACGGTGGGCGAGCAGTACTTC.

On this clone itself: No DNA is shown, since the ends of the CDR3 on it are uncertain; the CDR3 is the one TCRdb lists. This chain connects TRBV3-1 (or the pseudogene TRBV3-2) to TRBJ1-2; the table names TRBD1, a call not compared with the DNA. The CDR3 length equals 16 residues, ends included. Germline V CDR1 and CDR2: LGHDT, YNNKEL (reference sequence). The CDR3 region is CASSFAGGNYGYTATF.

The chain links TRBV7-9 to TRBJ2-1, with D maybe TRBD2 (6 bases). The ends were cut back, 5 bases at V and 7 bases at J, with 15 bases in the middle. Per the germline V gene, CDR1 is SEHNR and CDR2 is FQNEAQ (reference sequence). CDR3 length: 14 residues. The CDR3 DNA sequence: TGTGCCAGCAGCAAGGGAGGATCTGGGAATGAGCAGTTCTTC. This sequence encodes CASSKGGSGNEQFF. Full variable domain (remainder filled in from reference TRBV7-9 and TRBJ2-1): DTGVSQNPRHKITKRGQNVTFRCDPISEHNRLYWYRQTLGQGPEFLTYFQNEAQLEKSRLLSDRFSAERPKGSFSTLEIQRTEQGDSAMYLCASSKGGSGNEQFFGPGTRLTVL.

V and J are TRBV5-1 and TRBJ2-3; 7 bases are a match to TRBD2. Germline CDR1 is SGHRS and CDR2 is YFSETQ. After removal of 4 bases from V and 5 bases from J, the junction contained 13 bases not matched to a gene. The CDR3 totals 16 residues. The CDR3, as DNA: TGCGCCAGCAGCCCAACTGTTACGGGGGGTGGAGATACGCAGTATTTT. Residues: CASSPTVTGGGDTQYF.

The chain employs TRBV5-1 and TRBJ2-7, with 7 bases aligning to TRBD1. The V gene end was trimmed by 0 bases and the J gene end by 3 bases; junction bases not matched to a gene: 6. Germline V gene data show CDR1 as SGHRS and CDR2 as YFSETQ. The CDR3 loop spans 15 amino acids. CDR3 DNA sequence: TGCGCCAGCAGCTTGGCCGGGGACAGACTCTACGAGCAGTACTTC. Residues: CASSLAGDRLYEQYF.

The chain uses TRBV30 and TRBJ1-1; D uncertain. This CDR3 is 14 amino acids long. CDR1 GTSNPN and CDR2 SVGIG come from the germline V gene (reference sequence). Trimming took 5 bases from V and 1 from J, leaving 14 bases between them. The CDR3 is CAWDGSGRNTEAFF. The DNA of the CDR3 is TGTGCCTGGGATGGCAGCGGGCGGAACACTGAAGCTTTCTTT. The whole variable domain, remainder taken from reference TRBV30 and TRBJ1-1, is SQTIHQWPATLVQPVGSPLSLECTVEGTSNPNLYWYRQAAGRGLQLLFYSVGIGQISSEVPQNLSASRPQDRQFILSSKKLLLSDSGFYLCAWDGSGRNTEAFFGQGTRLTVV.

The chain recombines TRBV27 with TRBJ2-1; no definite D call. CDR1 is MNHEY and CDR2 is SMNVEV in the germline V gene (reference sequence). This CDR3 has 16 residues. V lost 6 bases to trimming and J lost 2 bases, with 17 bases between them. CDR3 nucleotide sequence: TGTGCCAGCAGAGGTTTAAGTCCTAGTGCCTACAATGAGCAGTTCTTC. This codes for CASRGLSPSAYNEQFF.

The chain links TRBV19 to TRBJ1-5, with no clear D. Germline V lookup: CDR1 LNHDA, CDR2 SQIVND (reference sequence). There are 13 residues in the CDR3. V was shortened by 1 base and J by 5 bases, with 6 bases between the two germline ends. CDR3 in amino acids: CASSIGSDQPQHF. CDR3 in DNA: TGTGCCAGTAGTATAGGTAGTGATCAGCCCCAGCATTTT. Drawing the rest from reference TRBV19 and TRBJ1-5, the complete variable domain is DGGITQSPKYLFRKEGQNVTLSCEQNLNHDAMYWYRQDPGQGLRLIYYSQIVNDFQKGDIAEGYSVSREKKESFPLTVTSAQKNPTAFYLCASSIGSDQPQHFGDGTRLSIL.

The chain recombines TRBV30 with TRBJ1-2, with D perhaps TRBD1 (5 bases). Looked up from germline, CDR1 is GTSNPN and CDR2 is SVGIG (reference sequence). The CDR3 runs to 16 residues. Trimming pared 5 bases from V and 0 bases from J, leaving 19 bases between. The DNA of the CDR3 is TGTGCCTGGTGGTCGCCCCCCGGCAGGGCTAACTATGGCTACACCTTC. It codes for CAWWSPPGRANYGYTF.

V and J are TRBV28 and TRBJ2-6; a weak D match, TRBD1 (5 bases). The V end was cut by 2 bases, the J end by 1 base, with 6 bases between. The CDR3 loop spans 15 amino acids. Germline values: CDR1 MDHEN, CDR2 SYDVKM. The DNA for the CDR3 is TGTGCCAGCAGTTTAGGGGCATCTGGGGCCAACGTCCTGACTTTC. Its protein product is CASSLGASGANVLTF.

This chain joins TRBV11-2 and TRBJ1-2, with a weak D call TRBD1 (6 bases). In germline, CDR1 is SGHAT, CDR2 FQNNGV. There are 15 residues in the CDR3. Trimming took 0 bases from V and 2 from J, leaving 10 bases between them. CDR3 DNA: TGTGCCAGCAGCTTAGATATGGGGACAAACTATGGCTACACCTTC. Protein: CASSLDMGTNYGYTF.

The chain employs TRBV21-1 and TRBJ1-1. TRBV21-1 is reported as a pseudogene. This CDR3 is built from 16 residues. CDR3: CASSKVCGGRYTEAFF. The DNA of the CDR3 is TGTGCCAGCAGCAAAGTTTGCGGGGGGCGATACACTGAAGCTTTCTTT.

The chain is built from TRBV7-2 and TRBJ1-2; 12 nucleotides line up with TRBD1. V lost 3 bases, J lost 6 bases, and 8 bases stayed unmatched. CDR3 length: 16 residues. Germline V gives CDR1 SGHTA, CDR2 FQGNSA. CDR3 nucleotide sequence: TGTGCCAGCAGCTTCTCCGGGACAGGGGGCGGGAATGGCTACACCTTC. It encodes CASSFSGTGGGNGYTF.

The chain is built from TRBV7-9 and TRBJ1-1; unclear D gene. Germline CDR1 SEHNR, CDR2 FQNEAQ (reference sequence). The CDR3 is 14 amino acids. Trimming cost V 0 bases and J 4 bases, with 9 bases left between them. CDR3 nucleotides: TGTGCCAGCAGCTTAGCGTTGGGGTGCACTGAAGCTTTCTTT. This sequence encodes CASSLALGCTEAFF.

The chain links TRBV7-9 to TRBJ1-5, with D perhaps TRBD1 (6 bases). Germline V gene sequence: CDR1 SEHNR, CDR2 FQNEAQ (reference sequence). The CDR3 runs to 14 residues. V gave up 5 bases and J gave up 6 bases, with 14 bases separating them. This CDR3 is CASSRDVGAQPQHF. CDR3 nucleotides: TGTGCCAGCAGCCGGGACGTGGGGGCTCAGCCCCAGCATTTT.

In the case of this clone: A junction boundary mismatches the germline segment, possibly from a read error. The J gene is TRBJ1-1, the V gene TRBV6-5; D ambiguous. This CDR3 contains 16 residues. Germline V gene data show CDR1 as MNHEY and CDR2 as SVGAGI. CDR3 protein: CASSYSEGVLKTEAFF. The CDR3 region has the DNA TGTGCCAGCAGTTACTCGGAAGGTGTCCTGAAGACTGAAGCTTTCTTT.

The chain joins TRBV30 to TRBJ2-2, with D maybe TRBD1 (6 bases). This CDR3 has 17 amino acids. The germline V and J ends were trimmed by 4 bases and 2 bases, with 20 bases remaining between them. Per the germline V gene, CDR1 is GTSNPN and CDR2 is SVGIG (reference sequence). CDR3 DNA: TGTGCCTGGATCTTCGCGGAGAGGGGGTCCAACACCGGGGAGCTGTTTTTT. As protein: CAWIFAERGSNTGELFF.